A single sample gave rise to the 27 T cell receptor beta chains below, sequenced in a study of blood T cell repertoires in COVID-19. Here immunoSEQ multiplex PCR was the method, and the copy in TCRdb shows in-frame clones only, minus some. The table has about 90,000 clones, 75% to 85% seen once. Input material: peripheral blood. The origin of the receptors is a woman aged 70 to 79 with acute or convalescent COVID-19.

J is TRBJ2-1 and V is TRBV19; tentative D call: TRBD2 (6 bases). Trimming stripped 2 bases from V and 9 bases from J, with 17 bases between. The CDR3 extends over 15 amino acids. The germline V gene encodes CDR1 LNHDA and CDR2 SQIVND (reference sequence). CDR3 residues: CASSISGLGSGEQFF. In nucleotides, the CDR3 is TGTGCCAGTAGTATATCGGGACTCGGGAGCGGTGAGCAGTTCTTC.

The chain links TRBV5-1 to TRBJ1-1; possible D gene TRBD1, 5 bases. Germline V CDR1 and CDR2: SGHRS, YFSETQ. Trimming cost V 4 bases and J 0 bases, with 13 bases left between them. This CDR3 has 15 amino acids. As DNA, the CDR3 is TGCGCCAGCAGCCAGATGGACACATTGAACACTGAAGCTTTCTTT. Protein: CASSQMDTLNTEAFF.

This rearrangement joins TRBV30 to TRBJ2-7; no reliable D call. Per germline, CDR1 GTSNPN and CDR2 SVGIG (reference sequence). The CDR3 consists of 13 residues. V lost 6 bases and J lost 3, with 15 bases in between. Here the CDR3 DNA reads TGTGCCTGTGAAGGCGGCGGAGACTACGAGCAGTACTTC. Residues: CACEGGGDYEQYF.

The chain is built from TRBV12-3 or TRBV12-4 and TRBJ1-6; possible D gene TRBD1, 6 bases. The CDR3 is 13 residues long. Trimming removed 5 bases at V and 7 bases at J, with 9 bases between. CDR3 region: CASSDRKNSPLHF. CDR3 DNA sequence: TGTGCCAGCAGTGACAGGAAGAATTCACCCCTCCACTTT.

This sequence joins TRBV5-1 and TRBJ2-1; perhaps TRBD1 as D (5 bases). The V and J ends lost 0 bases and 7 bases respectively, with 14 bases between them. Germline CDR1 reads SGHRS; CDR2 reads YFSETQ. The CDR3 sequence is 15 residues long. The DNA of the CDR3 is TGCGCCAGCAGCTTGGGATTCAGGGCAGGGAATGAGCAGTTCTTC. Translation gives CASSLGFRAGNEQFF.

This sequence joins TRBV18 and TRBJ2-2; D may be TRBD2 (7 bases). Per the germline V gene, CDR1 is KGHSH and CDR2 is LQKENI. There are 14 residues in the CDR3. The V end was cut by 2 bases, the J end by 6 bases, with 10 bases between. The DNA for the CDR3 is TGTGCCAGCTCACCATCGGGGGGCCCCGGGGAGCTGTTTTTT. Residues: CASSPSGGPGELFF.

V and J are TRBV7-2 and TRBJ2-1; 7 bases are shared with TRBD2. Germline V gene sequence: CDR1 SGHTA, CDR2 FQGNSA. The ends lost 4 bases at V and 7 bases at J; junction bases unmatched: 19. The CDR3 is 18 amino acids. As DNA, the CDR3 is TGTGCCAGCAGCTCCCGGGACCAGCGGGGATCGGTGGTTAATGAGCAGTTCTTC. Translation gives CASSSRDQRGSVVNEQFF.

The V call is TRBV2, the J call TRBJ2-7; 8 nucleotides match TRBD1. CDR3 length equals 13 residues. The germline gives CDR1 SNHLY, CDR2 FYNNEI. V shed 3 bases and J 5 bases; nucleotides not matched to a gene: 3. The CDR3 DNA reads as TGTGCCAGCAGTGACAGGGGGCCGGACGAGCAGTACTTC. Protein: CASSDRGPDEQYF.

The CDR3: CASSFPGTGKAFF. The CDR3 DNA reads as TGTGCCAGCAGCTTCCCAGGGACAGGGAAAGCTTTCTTT. The rearrangement uses TRBV7-6 and TRBJ1-1; 9 bases are a match to TRBD1. The CDR3 loop spans 13 amino acids. The trim removed 3 bases at V and 9 bases at J, leaving 5 bases unmatched. Germline CDR1 reads SGHVS; CDR2 reads FNYEAQ.

The chain combines TRBV6-6 with TRBJ1-6, with 7 bases aligning to TRBD1. The junction had 6 bases not matched to a gene; V was cut back by 4 bases and J by 6 bases. CDR1 and CDR2 (germline): MNHNY, SVGAGI (reference sequence). The length of the CDR3 is 15 residues. DNA of the CDR3: TGTGCCAGCAGTTTCCGGACAGGATCTAATTCACCCCTCCACTTT. Protein: CASSFRTGSNSPLHF.

The chain employs TRBV28 and TRBJ1-6; tentatively, D is TRBD1 (5 bases). V was pared by 5 bases and J by 11 bases, with 16 bases between. CDR3 length: 14 residues. CDR1 and CDR2 from the germline V gene are MDHEN and SYDVKM. In DNA, the CDR3 is TGTGCCAGCAGTCTCCGACAGCGCCTGACACCCCTCCACTTT. Amino acid sequence: CASSLRQRLTPLHF.

This chain joins TRBV5-6 and TRBJ1-5; 9 nucleotides align to TRBD1. CDR3 length equals 16 residues. Per the germline V gene, CDR1 is SGHDT and CDR2 is YYEEEE. Trimming cost V 0 bases and J 4 bases; bases outside gene matches: 5. The CDR3 sequence is CASSLGRDRANQPQHF. CDR3 sequence (DNA): TGTGCCAGCAGCTTGGGACGGGACAGGGCTAATCAGCCCCAGCATTTT.

The chain has TRBV7-9 and TRBJ2-7; a weak D match, TRBD1 (6 bases). The CDR3 runs 15 residues. Trimming removed 3 bases at V and 1 base at J, with 13 bases between. Germline V gives CDR1 SEHNR, CDR2 FQNEAQ (reference sequence). The chain's CDR3 is CASSFWGRGSYEQYF. The CDR3 nucleotides read TGTGCCAGCAGCTTTTGGGGGCGCGGATCCTACGAGCAGTACTTC.

This clone was observed once. The V and J genes are TRBV30 and TRBJ2-1; D might be TRBD2 (5 bases). Trimming shortened V by 1 base and J by 7 bases, and 5 bases separated the two germline ends. The CDR3 runs to 11 residues. Germline CDR1 GTSNPN, CDR2 SVGIG (reference sequence). The CDR3 DNA reads as TGTGCCTGGAGTGGAGGGAATGAGCAGTTCTTC. It encodes CAWSGGNEQFF.

This clone has only a few counts. This chain connects TRBV6-5 to TRBJ2-5; 12 bases align to TRBD2. The trim removed 6 bases at V and 3 bases at J, leaving 5 bases unmatched. Germline CDR1 and CDR2: MNHEY and SVGAGI. The CDR3 is 15 amino acids. The chain's CDR3 is CASSHRLAGEETQYF. CDR3 nucleotides: TGTGCCAGCAGCCACAGACTAGCGGGAGAAGAGACCCAGTACTTC.

The chain links TRBV20-1 to TRBJ1-1; no reliable D call. The CDR3 has 10 amino acids. The germline gives CDR1 DFQATT, CDR2 SNEGSKA (reference sequence). The V end was cut by 8 bases, the J end by 11 bases, with 15 bases between. The CDR3 sequence is CSSRVLRAFF. The CDR3 DNA follows: TGCAGTTCGAGAGTATTGCGGGCTTTCTTT.

CDR3 region: CASSLSGGSGYTF. The CDR3 nucleotides read TGTGCCAGCAGTTTATCAGGGGGGTCTGGCTACACCTTC. This chain uses TRBV28 with TRBJ1-2; 7 bases are a match to TRBD1. Germline V CDR1 and CDR2: MDHEN, SYDVKM. CDR3 length equals 13 residues. Trimming removed 1 base from V and 7 bases from J; junction bases left unmatched: 3.

The chain recombines TRBV29-1 with TRBJ2-2; 9 bases fit TRBD1. Looked up from germline, CDR1 is SQVTM and CDR2 is ANQGSEA. There are 14 residues in the CDR3. V shed 7 bases and J 2 bases; nucleotides not matched to a gene: 5. The CDR3 DNA sequence: TGCAGCGCTGGGACAGGGCGAAACACCGGGGAGCTGTTTTTT. Encoded protein: CSAGTGRNTGELFF.

On this clone itself: Its ends do not fully match the called genes, so a read error is possible. This chain connects TRBV6-6 to TRBJ2-3; the D gene is possibly TRBD1 (5 bases). This CDR3 spans 15 amino acids. CDR1 MNHNY and CDR2 SVGAGI come from the germline V gene (reference sequence). CDR3 region: CTSSYSQGYTDTQYF. The CDR3 region has the DNA TGTACCAGCAGTTACTCTCAGGGTTATACAGATACGCAGTATTTT.

CDR3 loop: CASRLSGGSSYEQYF. For the CDR3, the DNA is TGTGCCAGCAGGCTTAGCGGGGGGAGCTCCTACGAGCAGTACTTC. The gene calls are TRBV2 and TRBJ2-7; TRBD2 matches 10 bases. V lost 6 bases, J lost 0 bases, and 5 bases stayed unmatched. The CDR3 loop spans 15 amino acids. Germline CDR1 SNHLY, CDR2 FYNNEI. The full variable domain, with the rest looked up from reference TRBV2 and TRBJ2-7, is EPEVTQTPSHQVTQMGQEVILRCVPISNHLYFYWYRQILGQKVEFLVSFYNNEISEKSEIFDDQFSVERPDGSNFTLKIRSTKLEDSAMYFCASRLSGGSSYEQYFGPGTRLTVT.

V is TRBV6-5 and J is TRBJ1-2; D is perhaps TRBD1 (6 bases). The V and J ends lost 2 bases and 4 bases respectively, with 11 bases between them. The germline V gene has CDR1 MNHEY and CDR2 SVGAGI. CDR3 length: 14 amino acids. The chain's CDR3 is CASSYNVGAYGYTF. CDR3 coding DNA: TGTGCCAGCAGTTACAATGTGGGGGCCTATGGCTACACCTTC.

The chain uses TRBV5-1 and TRBJ2-5; 7 positions match TRBD2. The junction had 4 bases not matched to a gene; V was cut back by 4 bases and J by 1 base. The CDR3 spans 14 residues. CDR1 and CDR2 (germline): SGHRS, YFSETQ. The CDR3 DNA reads TGCGCCAGCAGCGTCGGACTAGGCCAAGAGACCCAGTACTTC. Amino acids: CASSVGLGQETQYF.

The chain links TRBV25-1 to TRBJ2-7; a possible D gene is TRBD2 (6 bases). V lost 5 bases and J 3 bases, leaving 17 bases between the germline ends. The CDR3 has 15 amino acids. Germline V gene data show CDR1 as MGHDK and CDR2 as SYGVNS. The CDR3 sequence: CASSPQNRGSYEQYF. For the CDR3, the DNA is TGTGCCAGCAGTCCCCAGAACCGGGGGAGCTACGAGCAGTACTTC.

The J gene is TRBJ1-1, the V gene TRBV7-9; 7 bases line up with TRBD1. With V trimmed by 1 base and J by 9 bases, 8 bases remained unmatched. The CDR3 has 14 amino acids. CDR1 is SEHNR, CDR2 FQNEAQ, per germline (reference sequence). CDR3 amino acids: CASSLDGDSLQAFF. In DNA form, the CDR3 reads TGTGCCAGCAGCTTAGATGGGGACAGTCTCCAAGCTTTCTTT.

The chain is built from TRBV19 and TRBJ2-1; TRBD1 matches at 8 bases. The CDR3 loop spans 15 amino acids. Germline lookup yields CDR1 LNHDA and CDR2 SQIVND (reference sequence). The V gene end was trimmed by 5 bases and the J gene end by 6 bases; junction bases not matched to a gene: 9. In DNA form, the CDR3 reads TGTGCCAGTAGTTCACCAGGGGGCAGTTTCAATGAGCAGTTCTTC. Amino acids: CASSSPGGSFNEQFF.

The CDR3 region is CASSLEGELPNSPLHF. CDR3 coding DNA: TGTGCCAGCAGCTTAGAGGGGGAGCTCCCCAATTCACCCCTCCACTTT. This rearrangement joins TRBV7-8 to TRBJ1-6, with D perhaps TRBD1 (6 bases). The CDR3 consists of 16 residues. V lost 1 base to trimming and J lost 7 bases, with 14 bases between them. The germline CDR1 and CDR2 sequences are SGHVS and FQNEAQ.

This chain uses TRBV19 with TRBJ2-6; 8 bases line up with TRBD1. Trimming cost V 6 bases and J 4 bases; bases outside gene matches: 14. The CDR3 is 18 residues long. Germline CDR1 and CDR2: LNHDA and SQIVND (reference sequence). This CDR3 is CASSPRGQGAFGANVLTF. In DNA, the CDR3 is TGTGCCAGTAGCCCCCGCGGGCAGGGGGCGTTCGGGGCCAACGTCCTGACTTTC.